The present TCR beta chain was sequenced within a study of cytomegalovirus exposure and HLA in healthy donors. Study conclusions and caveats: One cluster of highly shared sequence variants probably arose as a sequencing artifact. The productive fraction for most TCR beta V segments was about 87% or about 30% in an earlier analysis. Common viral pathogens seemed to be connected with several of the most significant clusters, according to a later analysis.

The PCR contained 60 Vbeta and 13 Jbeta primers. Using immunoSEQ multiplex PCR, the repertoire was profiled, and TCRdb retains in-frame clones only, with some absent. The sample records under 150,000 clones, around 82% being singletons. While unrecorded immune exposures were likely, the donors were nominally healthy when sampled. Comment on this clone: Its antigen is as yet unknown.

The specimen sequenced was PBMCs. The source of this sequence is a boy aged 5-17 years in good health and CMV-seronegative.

The CDR3: CASIAGGGDYGYTF. For the CDR3, the DNA is TGTGCCAGCATTGCGGGGGGGGGCGACTATGGCTACACCTTC. J is TRBJ1-2 and V is TRBV28, with D possibly matching TRBD1 (6 bases). V lost 7 bases, J lost 3 bases, and 15 bases lay in between. CDR3 length equals 14 residues. Germline-derived CDR1 and CDR2 are MDHEN and SYDVKM.